A single sample gave rise to the 32 T cell receptor beta chains below, sequenced in a study (dated by TCRdb to 2014 to 2015). Library preparation employed 5' RACE. TCRdb records Illumina MiSeq as the sequencer. TCRdb reanalyzed the raw reads on its own, using fastp at Q25 for trimming and MiXCR for clone calling, and kept in-frame beta chains. Under each unique CDR3 protein, matching rows form one entry showing the most common genes and DNA. In all, the sample holds under 35,000 distinct CDR3 sequences, and approximately 25% of those were seen once. Jointly, the top ten make up approximately 4% of the sample. Sequencing used memory CD4+ T cells sorted from blood. The cell subset or site label, read with the paper, signifies: memory CD4+ T cells, CD4+CD45RO+CD25-. The receptor set was obtained from a female donor with breast cancer.

The rearrangement links TRBV28 to TRBJ2-1, with D possibly being TRBD1 or TRBD2 (5 bases each). V shed 4 bases and J shed 4 bases, with 23 bases lying between them. This CDR3 is 18 amino acids long. Germline values: CDR1 MDHEN, CDR2 SYDVKM. CDR3 residues: CASSWDLQGQLGYNEQFF. DNA for the CDR3: TGTGCCAGCAGTTGGGACCTTCAAGGACAACTCGGGTACAATGAGCAGTTCTTC.

V and J are TRBV15 and TRBJ2-3; maybe TRBD2 (5 bases). The CDR3 is 12 residues long. Trimming cost V 0 bases and J 10 bases, with 8 bases left between them. Germline CDR1 reads LNHNV; CDR2 reads YYDKDF (reference sequence). CDR3 sequence reads: CATSRETGSQYF. Here the CDR3 DNA reads TGTGCCACCAGCAGAGAGACGGGATCGCAGTATTTT.

Only one count was recorded for this clonotype. A single base separates this from a much larger clone, so it may be a read error. The rearrangement links TRBV7-9 to TRBJ1-1, with TRBD1 as a possible D gene (5 bases). This CDR3 comprises 16 residues. The germline V gene encodes CDR1 SEHNR and CDR2 FQNEAQ (reference sequence). CDR3 DNA: TGTGCCAGCGGCTTAGAAGGCAGGGCCTTGAACACTGAAGCTTTCTTT. Translated: CASGLEGRALNTEAFF.

This clonotype was seen at least ten times. The chain employs TRBV28 and TRBJ2-4; D might be TRBD2 (6 bases). The CDR3 has 15 amino acids. Germline CDR1 and CDR2: MDHEN and SYDVKM. The V and J ends lost 2 bases and 3 bases respectively, with 11 bases between them. CDR3 sequence (DNA): TGTGCCAGCAGTTTAGGAGGGAGTGGCAAAAACATTCAGTACTTC. Encoded protein: CASSLGGSGKNIQYF.

This clonotype was detected a few times. Here the CDR3 DNA reads TGTGCCAGCAGTTTCCGCACACGGGGCGAGCAGTACTTC. It encodes CASSFRTRGEQYF. The V gene is TRBV27, the J gene TRBJ2-7; maybe TRBD2 (5 bases). Germline values: CDR1 MNHEY, CDR2 SMNVEV (reference sequence). The CDR3 totals 13 residues. The V and J ends lost 3 bases and 6 bases respectively, with 12 bases between them.

In this sample, this clonotype turned up many times. The rearrangement joins TRBV6-5 to TRBJ1-1, with 10 bases matching TRBD1. The CDR3 loop spans 16 amino acids. V was clipped by 5 bases and J by 4 bases; unmatched bases: 10. Germline V gives CDR1 MNHEY, CDR2 SVGAGI. CDR3 bases: TGTGCCAGCAGTCCCCGGGACAGGGGAGTGCGCACTGAAGCTTTCTTT. It codes for CASSPRDRGVRTEAFF.

This clonotype was picked up a small number of times. V and J are TRBV5-1 and TRBJ2-2, with unresolved D. Trimming cost V 10 bases and J 2 bases, with 15 bases left between them. Germline V gene data show CDR1 as SGHRS and CDR2 as YFSETQ. This CDR3 is built from 14 residues. CDR3 nucleotides: TGCGCCGGACGCGTGGGTCTTAACACCGGGGAGCTGTTTTTT. This sequence encodes CAGRVGLNTGELFF.

Concerning this clonotype: A much larger clone is a single base away; this may be a read error. This is likely a read error, given that the CDR3 carries no conserved phenylalanine or tryptophan at its end. The V call is TRBV12-3 or TRBV12-4, the J call TRBJ1-5; D gene ambiguous. The CDR3 runs 12 residues. Between the trimmed V and J ends, which lost 6 bases and 5 bases, there was a span of 8 bases. The DNA for the CDR3 is TGTGCCAGCAGCCCCCGATATCAGCCCCAGCATCTT. Translated: CASSPRYQPQHL.

This clonotype is labeled medium-sized. This sequence joins TRBV20-1 and TRBJ2-5, with D possibly TRBD2 on 5 matching bases. From germline, CDR1 is DFQATT and CDR2 SNEGSKA (reference sequence). The length of the CDR3 is 12 residues. Trimming stripped 2 bases from V and 7 bases from J, with 11 bases between. For the CDR3, the DNA is TGCAGTGCTAGACCCAGCGAGGGGACCCAGTACTTC. Encoded protein: CSARPSEGTQYF.

This clonotype has only a few counts. The chain employs TRBV6-6 and TRBJ2-5; D uncertain. The CDR3 covers 12 residues. V lost 8 bases to trimming and J lost 5 bases, with 12 bases between them. Germline CDR1 is MNHNY and CDR2 is SVGAGI (reference sequence). Written as DNA, the CDR3 is TGTGCCAGCGGGCCTGTATGGGAGACCCAGTACTTC. Translation: CASGPVWETQYF.

For this clonotype: Sequence at one end of the junction differs from germline and may be a read error. The rearrangement uses TRBV12-3 or TRBV12-4 and TRBJ2-2; D perhaps matches TRBD2 (5 bases). The CDR3 covers 16 residues. The CDR3 DNA reads TGTGCCAGCAGCTCCGTATGGGCAACGAACACCGGGGAGCTGTTTTTC. It specifies CASSSVWATNTGELFF.

This clonotype was counted a few times. V is TRBV27 and J is TRBJ2-7, with D possibly TRBD1 on 5 matching bases. Trimming took off 6 bases at V and 3 bases at J, with 15 bases between the two ends. Germline V gene data show CDR1 as MNHEY and CDR2 as SMNVEV (reference sequence). This CDR3 has 14 amino acids. The CDR3 here is CASRGEGPHYEQYF. The CDR3 bases are TGTGCCAGCAGAGGGGAAGGCCCTCACTACGAGCAGTACTTC.

J is TRBJ1-5 and V is TRBV12-3 or TRBV12-4; 12 bases line up with TRBD1. The CDR3 runs to 13 residues. Germline trimming cut 6 bases from V and 6 bases from J; bases unmatched to any gene: 0. The CDR3 sequence is CASRGQGAQPQHF. Written as DNA, the CDR3 is TGTGCCAGCAGGGGACAGGGGGCTCAGCCCCAGCATTTT.

This clonotype has only a few counts. This rearrangement joins TRBV6-2 or TRBV6-3 to TRBJ2-6, with D maybe TRBD2 (5 bases). Germline V gives CDR1 MNHEY, CDR2 SVGEGT. Trimming took off 2 bases at V and 2 bases at J, with 10 bases between the two ends. This CDR3 spans 16 amino acids. The CDR3 bases are TGTGCCAGCAGTTACCAAACTAGTGCTGGGGCCAACGTCCTGACTTTC. Its translation: CASSYQTSAGANVLTF.

The chain uses TRBV4-3 and TRBJ2-2; D remains unclear. V lost 1 base and J lost 6, with 9 bases in between. The CDR3 is 14 residues long. Germline CDR1 and CDR2: LGHNA and YSLEER. The CDR3 region is CASSQADFPGELFF. For the CDR3, the DNA is TGCGCCAGCAGCCAAGCCGACTTCCCCGGGGAGCTGTTTTTT.

This clonotype was seen repeatedly, ten times or more. V is TRBV6-2 or TRBV6-3 and J is TRBJ2-2, with D unresolved. Germline V lookup: CDR1 MNHEY, CDR2 SVGEGT. This CDR3 region has 14 residues. V dropped 0 bases and J dropped 5 bases, with 7 bases sitting between them. The CDR3 loop reads CASSYSGSTGELFF. As DNA, the CDR3 is TGTGCCAGCAGTTACTCAGGATCGACCGGGGAGCTGTTTTTT.

This clonotype is medium-sized within its sample. The chain couples TRBV6-5 to TRBJ2-3; TRBD1 might be the D (6 bases). CDR1 MNHEY and CDR2 SVGAGI come from the germline V gene. The CDR3 spans 14 residues. V lost 4 bases, J lost 4 bases, and 12 bases lay in between. The CDR3 DNA is TGTGCCAGCAGTTTCCGGGACATCGCAGATACGCAGTATTTT. This gives the protein CASSFRDIADTQYF.

This clonotype occurred many times. The V call is TRBV29-1, the J call TRBJ2-1, with D possibly TRBD2 on 7 matching bases. The V and J ends lost 3 bases and 5 bases respectively, with 17 bases between them. The CDR3 length is 15 residues. Germline V gives CDR1 SQVTM, CDR2 ANQGSEA. The CDR3 nucleotides read TGCAGCGTTGAGGGGGGGCCCAGTCTAAACAATGAGCAGTTCTTC. Residues: CSVEGGPSLNNEQFF.

The V call is TRBV7-3, the J call TRBJ2-1; D may match TRBD1 or TRBD2 (5 bases each). This CDR3 is built from 16 residues. The germline V and J ends were trimmed by 5 bases and 0 bases, with 14 bases remaining between them. The germline gives CDR1 SGHTA, CDR2 FQGTGA. CDR3 sequence: CASSKTGTRSYNEQFF. For the CDR3, the DNA is TGTGCCAGCAGCAAAACCGGGACCCGCTCCTACAATGAGCAGTTCTTC.

In its sample, this clonotype was seen a few times. This chain connects TRBV11-2 to TRBJ2-5, with a weak D call TRBD2 (6 bases). The V end lost 7 bases, the J end lost 10 bases, and 16 bases lay between the germline ends. This CDR3 contains 12 residues. The germline CDR1 and CDR2 sequences are SGHAT and FQNNGV. The CDR3 reads CASTPPGGSQYF. The CDR3 DNA reads TGTGCCAGCACCCCCCCCGGGGGTAGCCAGTACTTC.

This chain joins TRBV2 and TRBJ2-1; TRBD2 aligns across 7 bases. The V segment lost 11 bases and the J segment 12 bases; nucleotides outside the gene matches: 16. The CDR3 is made up of 13 amino acids. CDR1 is SNHLY and CDR2 is FYNNEI in the germline V gene. The CDR3 DNA sequence: TGTGCCCGAGGAGAGGCAGCGGGGTTATGGCAGTTCTTC. Its translation is CARGEAAGLWQFF.

In this sample, this clonotype turned up a few times. The CDR3 region is CASSSGLAGEETQYF. The DNA of the CDR3 is TGTGCCAGCAGCTCGGGACTAGCGGGAGAAGAGACCCAGTACTTC. V and J are TRBV7-3 and TRBJ2-5; 14 nucleotides align to TRBD2. V shed 4 bases and J 3 bases; nucleotides not matched to a gene: 1. The CDR3 totals 15 residues. Germline-derived CDR1 and CDR2 are SGHTA and FQGTGA.

The table lists this clonotype with many counts. This CDR3 is CASSVAGLTDTQYF. The CDR3, as DNA: TGTGCCAGCAGCGTAGCTGGACTCACAGATACGCAGTATTTT. The rearrangement uses TRBV9 and TRBJ2-3, with D perhaps matching TRBD2 (5 bases). Germline CDR1 is SGDLS and CDR2 is YYNGEE. The CDR3 is made up of 14 amino acids. Trimming stripped 0 bases from V and 2 bases from J, with 7 bases between.

The rearrangement joins TRBV5-1 to TRBJ2-7; perhaps TRBD1 as D (6 bases). This CDR3 spans 14 amino acids. Per germline, CDR1 SGHRS and CDR2 YFSETQ. The V and J ends lost 2 bases and 7 bases respectively, with 16 bases between them. CDR3 protein: CASSLQGQDTEQYF. CDR3 bases: TGCGCCAGCAGCTTACAGGGCCAGGACACTGAGCAGTACTTC.

The table lists this clonotype with a few counts. This sequence joins TRBV12-3 or TRBV12-4 and TRBJ2-1; D is perhaps TRBD2 (6 bases). This CDR3 has 14 residues. Trimming left V 3 bases short and J 9 bases short, with 15 bases between. Here the CDR3 DNA reads TGTGCCAGCAGTTTGGCGGGGCCCTTCGTTGAGCAGTTCTTC. Amino acid sequence: CASSLAGPFVEQFF.

This clonotype was counted at least ten times. The rearrangement joins TRBV6-5 to TRBJ1-1; D unclear. Germline values: CDR1 MNHEY, CDR2 SVGAGI. V shed 0 bases and J shed 4 bases, with 12 bases lying between them. The CDR3 is 15 residues long. CDR3 in amino acids: CASSYSSWGTTEAFF. Written as DNA, the CDR3 is TGTGCCAGCAGTTACTCGTCCTGGGGTACCACTGAAGCTTTCTTT.

This clonotype was seen at least ten times. The genes are TRBV20-1 and TRBJ2-4; TRBD2 matches 8 bases. The CDR3 is made up of 14 amino acids. V lost 0 bases to trimming and J lost 8 bases; unmatched junction nucleotides: 6. Germline V gene data show CDR1 as DFQATT and CDR2 as SNEGSKA (reference sequence). CDR3 nucleotide sequence: TGCAGTGCTAGAGATCCGGGGGGGGGCGACATTCAGTACTTC. Translated: CSARDPGGGDIQYF.

The J gene is TRBJ2-7, the V gene TRBV2; D remains unclear. The V gene lost 7 bases and the J gene lost 2 bases, with 12 bases spanning the gap. Germline V gene sequence: CDR1 SNHLY, CDR2 FYNNEI. The length of the CDR3 is 13 residues. DNA of the CDR3: TGTGCCAGCATGCAGACGGCTACCTACGAGCAGTACTTC. Amino acid sequence: CASMQTATYEQYF.

By sample fraction, this clonotype is medium-sized. The rearrangement joins TRBV9 to TRBJ1-5; D remains unclear. Trimming removed 3 bases at V and 7 bases at J, with 17 bases between. Germline V gene data show CDR1 as SGDLS and CDR2 as YYNGEE. The CDR3 spans 15 residues. The chain's CDR3 is CASSEGGGPGQPQHF. CDR3 in DNA: TGTGCCAGCAGCGAGGGCGGAGGGCCCGGACAGCCCCAGCATTTT.

This clonotype was recorded at least ten times. V is TRBV7-8 and J is TRBJ2-7; D gene ambiguous. Trimming took 1 base from V and 6 from J, leaving 7 bases between them. The CDR3 consists of 12 residues. Germline CDR1 reads SGHVS; CDR2 reads FQNEAQ. Written as DNA, the CDR3 is TGTGCCAGCAGCTTAGGAGTTGCCGAGCAGTACTTC. This encodes CASSLGVAEQYF.

Notes on this clonotype: Here the CDR3 omits its conserved ending phenylalanine or tryptophan, so a read error is the likely source. V and J are TRBV3-1 and TRBJ2-6, with D hard to call. Germline V CDR1 and CDR2: LGHDT, YNNKEL (reference sequence). The CDR3 contains 17 residues. CDR3 in DNA: TGTGCCAGCAGCCAACAGGTCCCTTTCTCTGGGGTCAACGTCCTGACTCTC. It is translated as CASSQQVPFSGVNVLTL.

In its sample, this clonotype was seen many times. This chain joins TRBV4-1 and TRBJ2-7; a weak D match, TRBD2 (6 bases). V was cut by 2 bases and J by 7 bases, with 27 bases left in between. Germline CDR1 reads MGHRA; CDR2 reads YSYEKL. The CDR3 extends over 18 amino acids. The chain's CDR3 is CASSQILPGPGGSSEQYF. CDR3 bases: TGCGCCAGCAGCCAAATACTCCCCGGTCCCGGGGGTTCGAGTGAGCAGTACTTC.